Presented here are 18 T cell receptor beta chains from one specimen sequenced in a study of OX40 agonist ivuxolimab in advanced cancers. Libraries were prepared by immunoSEQ multiplex PCR; TCRdb keeps only in-frame clonotypes and omits some of them. The sample yields 25,000 to 40,000 clones, roughly 84% seen once. This specimen consisted of CD4+ or CD8+ T cells sorted from blood, obtained in a trial of the OX40 agonist ivuxolimab. Every receptor here comes from an adult with an advanced solid tumor such as melanoma, head and neck, liver or kidney cancer.

The J gene is TRBJ2-7, the V gene TRBV30, with unresolved D. Germline values: CDR1 GTSNPN, CDR2 SVGIG (reference sequence). CDR3 length: 14 residues. The chain's CDR3 is CASLDPVSSYEQYF. CDR3 coding DNA: TGTGCTTCCCTCGACCCCGTTAGCTCCTACGAGCAGTACTTC.

The table lists this clone with a few counts. The chain is built from TRBV15 and TRBJ2-3, with 7 bases identical to TRBD2. This CDR3 spans 15 amino acids. Per the germline V gene, CDR1 is LNHNV and CDR2 is YYDKDF (reference sequence). V lost 5 bases, J lost 1 base, and 6 bases stayed unmatched. CDR3 protein: CATSPRAGGTDTQYF. CDR3 nucleotides: TGTGCCACCAGCCCGAGGGCGGGAGGCACAGATACGCAGTATTTT.

This clone was seen more than once but under ten times. The chain joins TRBV4-1 to TRBJ1-4; 9 positions agree with TRBD1. CDR1 MGHRA and CDR2 YSYEKL come from the germline V gene. With 0 bases clipped from V and 6 bases from J, the junction kept 5 bases outside the gene matches. CDR3 length: 16 amino acids. The CDR3 DNA reads TGCGCCAGCAGCCAAGATGAGGACAGGGGAGATGAAAAACTGTTTTTT. This encodes CASSQDEDRGDEKLFF.

The V and J genes are TRBV2 and TRBJ2-1, with a possible D match to TRBD2 (7 bases). Trimming took off 7 bases at V and 9 bases at J, with 19 bases between the two ends. CDR1 is SNHLY and CDR2 is FYNNEI in the germline V gene. This CDR3 has 14 amino acids. The CDR3 bases are TGTGCCAGCATCTCCCGGGGGGCGCGGGTTGAGCAGTTCTTC. Its translation is CASISRGARVEQFF.

J is TRBJ2-7 and V is TRBV7-3; 8 bases align to TRBD1. This CDR3 is 13 amino acids long. With V trimmed by 3 bases and J by 6 bases, 4 bases remained unmatched. Germline CDR1 SGHTA, CDR2 FQGTGA. CDR3 nucleotides: TGTGCCAGCAGCTTCAGGGGGCAAAGCGAGCAGTACTTC. Its translation: CASSFRGQSEQYF.

In DNA form, the CDR3 reads TGTGCCAGCAGTTACTCAGGCCAGATGAACACTGAAGCTTTCTTT. Its translation: CASSYSGQMNTEAFF. The chain links TRBV6-5 to TRBJ1-1; D remains unclear. The ends were cut back, 0 bases at V and 0 bases at J, with 8 bases in the middle. Per germline, CDR1 MNHEY and CDR2 SVGAGI. The CDR3 runs 15 residues.

This clone was detected a few times. V gene TRBV5-1 combines with J gene TRBJ2-3; 11 bases fit TRBD2. CDR3 length equals 17 residues. The trim removed 0 bases at V and 2 bases at J, leaving 5 bases unmatched. Germline CDR1 and CDR2: SGHRS and YFSETQ. This chain's CDR3 is CASSLAGLADYTDTQYF. The CDR3, as DNA: TGCGCCAGCAGCTTGGCGGGACTAGCGGACTACACAGATACGCAGTATTTT.

The rearrangement links TRBV2 to TRBJ2-1; D might be TRBD2 (5 bases). Germline lookup yields CDR1 SNHLY and CDR2 FYNNEI. V was cut by 9 bases and J by 8 bases, with 23 bases left in between. The CDR3 is made up of 15 amino acids. CDR3 loop: CASWRAGFREYEQFF. The CDR3 DNA sequence: TGTGCCAGTTGGCGGGCAGGCTTCCGTGAGTATGAGCAGTTCTTC. The full variable domain, rest sourced from reference TRBV2 and TRBJ2-1, is EPEVTQTPSHQVTQMGQEVILRCVPISNHLYFYWYRQILGQKVEFLVSFYNNEISEKSEIFDDQFSVERPDGSNFTLKIRSTKLEDSAMYFCASWRAGFREYEQFFGPGTRLTVL.

The chain recombines TRBV6-5 with TRBJ2-1, with D perhaps matching TRBD2 (6 bases). V lost 6 bases to trimming and J lost 0 bases, with 12 bases between them. Looked up from germline, CDR1 is MNHEY and CDR2 is SVGAGI. The CDR3 runs to 15 residues. The CDR3 region is CASRTRGFSYNEQFF. CDR3 sequence (DNA): TGTGCCAGCAGGACCCGGGGGTTCTCCTACAATGAGCAGTTCTTC.

This chain links TRBV11-1 with TRBJ2-3, with D maybe TRBD1 (6 bases). Trimming cost V 1 base and J 5 bases, with 19 bases left between them. CDR3 length equals 17 residues. Germline V gives CDR1 SGHAT, CDR2 FQDESV (reference sequence). CDR3 in DNA: TGTGCCAGCAGCTTAGACTACAGGGCGCTTGGCGTAGATACGCAGTATTTT. It is translated as CASSLDYRALGVDTQYF.

This clone was seen more than once but under ten times. V is TRBV15 and J is TRBJ2-2; 13 positions agree with TRBD2. J gave up 6 bases and V 0 bases, and 10 bases lay outside the gene matches. This CDR3 is 19 amino acids long. Germline V gene sequence: CDR1 LNHNV, CDR2 YYDKDF (reference sequence). The DNA of the CDR3 is TGTGCCACCAGCAGAGAAACTAATACCGGGACTAGCGGGGCCGGGGAGCTGTTTTTT. It translates to CATSRETNTGTSGAGELFF.

The chain couples TRBV27 to TRBJ2-3; D tentatively fits TRBD1 or TRBD2 (5 bases each). The CDR3 length is 14 residues. Germline loops: CDR1 MNHEY, CDR2 SMNVEV (reference sequence). V lost 3 bases, J lost 2 bases, and 9 bases lay in between. CDR3 loop: CASSLTGPTDTQYF. The CDR3 nucleotides read TGTGCCAGCAGTTTGACGGGGCCCACAGATACGCAGTATTTT.

This chain connects TRBV13 to TRBJ2-1; possibly TRBD1 for D (6 bases). Germline V CDR1 and CDR2: PRHDT, FYEKMQ (reference sequence). CDR3 length: 15 amino acids. V dropped 0 bases and J dropped 4 bases, with 10 bases sitting between them. CDR3 in amino acids: CASSLGWTDYNEQFF. CDR3 bases: TGTGCCAGCAGCTTAGGCTGGACAGATTACAATGAGCAGTTCTTC.

CDR3 amino acids: CASSLVSGRETQYF. CDR3 DNA: TGTGCCAGCAGTTTAGTTTCCGGGAGGGAGACCCAGTACTTC. The rearrangement links TRBV28 to TRBJ2-5, with 7 bases identical to TRBD2. The CDR3 contains 14 residues. V dropped 2 bases and J dropped 5; count of bases not matched to a gene: 5. Germline CDR1 is MDHEN and CDR2 is SYDVKM.

The rearrangement uses TRBV20-1 and TRBJ1-2, with D uncertain. V was trimmed by 3 bases and J by 5 bases, leaving 1 base between them. Germline V gene lookup returns CDR1 DFQATT and CDR2 SNEGSKA (reference sequence). CDR3 size: 9 residues. Here the CDR3 reads CSASYGYTF. CDR3 nucleotides: TGCAGTGCTAGTTATGGCTACACCTTC.

This clone has more than one count but fewer than ten. The gene calls are TRBV11-3 and TRBJ2-2, with TRBD2 matching over 12 bases. Germline V gene sequence: CDR1 SGHNT, CDR2 YENEEA. The trim removed 5 bases at V and 1 base at J, leaving 5 bases unmatched. The CDR3 contains 17 residues. The CDR3 here is CASSDRTSGENTGELFF. For the CDR3, the DNA is TGTGCCAGCAGCGACCGGACTAGCGGGGAGAACACCGGGGAGCTGTTTTTT.

This CDR3 is CASSQDLSGLYEQYF. The CDR3 DNA reads as TGTGCCAGCAGTCAGGACTTAAGCGGGCTCTACGAGCAGTACTTC. The chain combines TRBV11-2 with TRBJ2-7, with D maybe TRBD2 (6 bases). Trimming removed 6 bases at V and 3 bases at J, with 18 bases between. The CDR3 covers 15 residues. CDR1 and CDR2 (germline): SGHAT, FQNNGV.

This chain links TRBV21-1 with TRBJ2-7; whether TRBD2, the table's D call, matches the DNA was not checked. TRBV21-1 is a pseudogene locus. The CDR3 length is 16 residues. The CDR3 DNA follows: TGTGCCAGCAGCAAAGTAGTCAGACTAGCGAGCTACGAGCAGTACTTC. This encodes CASSKVVRLASYEQYF.